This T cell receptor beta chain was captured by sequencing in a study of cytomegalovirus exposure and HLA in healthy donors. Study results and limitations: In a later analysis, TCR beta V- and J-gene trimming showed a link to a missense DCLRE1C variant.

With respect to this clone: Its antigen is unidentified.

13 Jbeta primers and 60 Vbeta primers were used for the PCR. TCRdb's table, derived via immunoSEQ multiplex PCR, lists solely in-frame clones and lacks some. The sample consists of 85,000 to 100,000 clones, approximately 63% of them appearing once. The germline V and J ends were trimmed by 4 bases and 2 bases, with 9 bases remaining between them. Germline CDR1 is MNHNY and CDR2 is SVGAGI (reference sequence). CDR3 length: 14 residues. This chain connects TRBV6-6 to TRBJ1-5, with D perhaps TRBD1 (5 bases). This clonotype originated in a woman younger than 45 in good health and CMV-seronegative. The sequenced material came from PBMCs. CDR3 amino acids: CASSSRGGNQPQHF. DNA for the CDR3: TGTGCCAGCAGTTCCCGGGGGGGCAATCAGCCCCAGCATTTT.